This T cell receptor beta chain appears in the sequencing data of a study of prognosis after radiotherapy for stage I lung cancer. Overall study: Those with stage I non-small cell lung cancer who took part were enrolled between April 2018 and 2019. Patients numbered roughly 13 men and five or six women, aged roughly 50 to 85 with a median of roughly 74 years.

Germline V gene sequence: CDR1 MDHEN, CDR2 SYDVKM. The CDR3 runs 21 residues. V lost 3 bases and J lost 2, with 29 bases in between. The genomic DNA TCR beta CDR3 region underwent two rounds of multiplex PCR. Each TRBV and TRBJ gene had its own primer in the first PCR round. TCRdb used MiXCR to reprocess the multiplex PCR reads, holding one entry per CDR3 protein. The sample consists of around 20,000 distinct CDR3 sequences, around 44% of them appearing once. This TCR derives from a donor aged 50 or older with non-small cell lung cancer. The specimen comprised PBMCs, sampled before or after stereotactic body radiation therapy (not recorded which). The chain has TRBV28 and TRBJ2-4, with D tentatively TRBD1 (5 bases). The CDR3 reads CASSLYNPTTAGLVPKNIQYF. In nucleotides, the CDR3 is TGTGCCAGCAGTTTGTACAATCCGACGACAGCCGGCCTAGTCCCCAAAAACATTCAGTACTTC.